This TCR beta chain was identified in a study of shared clonotypes between healthy human individuals (dated by TCRdb to 2018 to 2020). For context, the study as a whole: The cohort included three men and a couple of women between 18 and 49 years of age. Per donor, three plates each were used for CD4 naive and CD4 memory, two for CD8 naive, and one for CD8 memory. To estimate repertoire size and how much clonotype sharing occurs between individuals, the study deeply sequenced the blood TCR repertoires of several healthy adults. To increase sequencing depth and limit assay-specific biases, different laboratories used diverse techniques to prepare libraries and sequence TCR repertoires. Between about 0.9 and 8.9 billion PBMCs per donor were obtained by leukapheresis. The study at large found these results: The genetic and exposure-history diversity represented was limited by the small number of donors. Across a handful of donors, about 5.2% of naive CD4, roughly 3.3% of naive CD8, 2% to 2.5% of memory CD4, and over 0.35% of memory CD8 clonotypes were shared. Sampling was restricted to blood, and TCR repertoires in tissues likely differ from the TCR repertoires found in blood. Clonotypes shared by all four sorted-subset donors showed higher generation probabilities than non-shared clonotypes. Even with the large sequencing depth, rarefaction of the sorted-subset datasets indicated that sequencing was incomplete. Based on pairwise subsampling, the degree of clonotype sharing among donors was expected to be affected by sequencing depth. Larger estimated clonotype richness was generally found for naive subsets than for memory subsets.

Using the deep immunoSEQ assay, TCR CDR3 regions were amplified from genomic DNA by multiplex PCR. Extracted genomic DNA from each cell subset was spread evenly across all wells of several immunoSEQ 96-well plates, with each plate serving as a replicate. For sorted subsets, 200 to 250 ng of genomic DNA, equivalent to about 30,000 T cell genomes, went into each replicate PCR. Purified libraries were measured with a Qubit 3.0 fluorometer, size-checked on a Bioanalyzer 2100, and measured again with the KAPA Library Quantification kit. Every immunoSEQ 96-well plate was sequenced on a separate single-read 150-cycle Illumina NextSeq 550 flow cell. Regarding the original processing steps: Because the immunoSEQ output included only junctional sequences and no quality scores, the filtering could not be the same as the filtering used for full-length reads. To assign V/J genes and CDR3, sequences were annotated against IMGT germline references using PyIR, a Python wrapper for IgBLAST v1.9. Reads were filtered out if the reads had weak V/J assignments (E-value above 1e-6), no CDR3, stop codons, out-of-frame junctions, or ambiguous translated residues. A V3J clonotype was defined by an identical inferred V gene, J gene, and CDR3 amino acid sequence. Percentage overlap between repertoires was calculated by dividing the number of shared unique clonotypes by the size of the smaller repertoire. Repertoire richness was assessed with RTK rarefaction, the Chao1 estimator, and Recon v2.1 estimates of unobserved clonotypes. Generation probabilities were computed with OLGA for all TCRbeta clonotypes obtained by the gDNA method from several donors. The immuneACCESS repertoire file appears here via TCRdb, limited to in-frame rearrangements. These files lack a portion of the clones; in checked studies, under half of the deficit traces to unresolved V genes, and the cause of the others is not known. The D gene and trimming were derived from the DNA, and the V and J assignments and clone size from that table. A total of about 1,900,000 clones appear in this sample, about 94% of them only once. Together, the top ten hold 0.95% to 1.5% of the sample.

As regards this clone: The antigen it recognizes is unknown. The record has no base qualities; no much larger clone is one base away. Other DNA sequences in the sample encode the same CDR3.

CD8 naive samples consisted of CD45RO-negative cells that were positively selected for CCR7, yielding a CD45RA+CCR7+ population without TemRA cells. The donors were healthy, HIV-negative adults with no recently reported acute infections or vaccinations. Every donor was a Caucasian adult residing in Nashville, Tennessee, USA. Blood was obtained by leukapheresis, after which PBMCs were separated by Ficoll-Histopaque density gradient centrifugation and cryopreserved in liquid nitrogen vapor phase. Analytical flow cytometry was used to check the purity and quantity of every magnetically sorted T cell population. From each sorted fraction, genomic DNA was isolated and quantified by UV absorbance on a Nanodrop 2000c. CDR1 and CDR2 are drawn from the germline V gene: MGHRA, YSYEKL. At the junction V is shortened by 2 bases and J by 4 bases, with 9 bases in between. The CDR3, from cysteine to phenylalanine, totals 13 residues. Solely the CDR3 DNA is kept, with 39 bases framed from the first base.

The sequenced material came from naive CD8+ T cells sorted from blood. Explained via the paper, the cell subset or site label denotes: CD45RA+CCR7+. This clonotype originated in a man in his late teens or twenties in good health. Recombination joined TRBV4-1 with TRBJ2-7; TRBD2 is a weak D gene call, 7 bases matching. The DNA sequence is as follows: TGCGCCAGCAGCCAACGGGGGGCGTACGAGCAGTACTTC. It encodes CASSQRGAYEQYF.